A selection of T cell receptor beta chains follows, all from one sample in a study of blood T cells in healthy people across ages. MiXCR was run by TCRdb on the 5' RACE reads, yielding one entry per CDR3 protein. This sample has hundreds of thousands of distinct CDR3 sequences, with around three fifths found just once. The source material was blood. The source is a man between 60 and 75 years old in good health. Both conserved end residues are part of each CDR3. D genes are given only for firm matches. Size is stated for part of the rows, as once, few or many counts, or as a class when the clone is expanded.

CDR3 length	clone size	D gene	V gene	J gene	CDR3 DNA	CDR3 protein
14	NA	TRBD2	TRBV29-1	TRBJ2-3	TGCAGCGTTGAACTAGCGGGGGTTCTAGATACGCAGTATTTT	CSVELAGVLDTQYF
16	few	TRBD1	TRBV6-2/TRBV6-3	TRBJ2-1	TGTGCCAGCAGTTACCCAGGGACAGGGGGCTTCAATGAGCAGTTCTTC	CASSYPGTGGFNEQFF
15	NA	NA	TRBV20-1	TRBJ2-3	TGCAGTGCTAGCGACGGTGGGTCAAGCACAGATACGCAGTATTTT	CSASDGGSSTDTQYF
14	NA	NA	TRBV29-1	TRBJ1-6	TGCAGCGTGCGCGAGAGCTCCTATAATTCACCCCTCCACTTT	CSVRESSYNSPLHF
14	few	NA	TRBV27	TRBJ1-4	TGTGCCAGCAGTCCCGGCAGGAGGGGTGAAAAACTGTTTTTT	CASSPGRRGEKLFF
17	NA	NA	TRBV4-2	TRBJ2-5	TGTGCCAGCAGCCAAGGTGGACTTGGGGGGTACCAAGAGACCCAGTACTTC	CASSQGGLGGYQETQYF
17	NA	NA	TRBV4-1	TRBJ2-7	TGCGCCAGCAGCCAAGATATTGGGCAGGGTGGGTCCTACGAGCAGTACTTC	CASSQDIGQGGSYEQYF
16	NA	NA	TRBV7-9	TRBJ2-1	TGTGCCAGCAGCTTAGGATACAGAAACTCCTACAATGAGCAGTTCTTC	CASSLGYRNSYNEQFF
14	NA	NA	TRBV7-9	TRBJ1-5	TGTGCCAGCAGCTTAGGTGGGGGGCAACAGCCCCAGCATTTT	CASSLGGGQQPQHF
12	NA	NA	TRBV29-1	TRBJ2-7	TGCAGCGTTGAATCCGGGTACAATGAGCAGTACTTC	CSVESGYNEQYF
13	few	TRBD2	TRBV5-1	TRBJ2-3	TGCGCCAGCAGGCCGACTAGCGGAGATACGCAGTATTTT	CASRPTSGDTQYF
15	NA	TRBD1	TRBV6-6	TRBJ1-2	TGTGCCAGCATTAGGGACAGGGATCCTAACTATGGCTACACCTTC	CASIRDRDPNYGYTF
14	NA	NA	TRBV5-5	TRBJ2-7	TGTGCCAGCAGCTTAGGCAGGGCCTCTAACGAGCAGTACTTC	CASSLGRASNEQYF
15	few	TRBD2	TRBV20-1	TRBJ2-7	TGCAGTGCTAGCTCCCCGGGACTAGCGGGATACGAGCAGTACTTC	CSASSPGLAGYEQYF
16	NA	NA	TRBV5-1	TRBJ1-2	TGCGCCAGCAGCTTTTCCACCAGGGCGGAAGGGTATGGCTACACCTTC	CASSFSTRAEGYGYTF
17	few	TRBD1	TRBV4-1	TRBJ2-1	TGCGCCAGCAGCCAAGAACCCACAGGGGGCGTAGGGGATGAGCAGTTCTTC	CASSQEPTGGVGDEQFF
12	NA	NA	TRBV12-3/TRBV12-4	TRBJ1-2	TGTGCCAGCAGGTTCGGGACCCATGGCTACACCTTC	CASRFGTHGYTF
13	NA	NA	TRBV4-1	TRBJ1-5	TGCGCCAGCAGTAACGGGTACAATCAGCCCCAGCATTTT	CASSNGYNQPQHF
13	NA	NA	TRBV5-6	TRBJ2-5	TGTGCCAGCAGCCGCTTAGATGAAGAGACCCAGTACTTC	CASSRLDEETQYF
14	many	TRBD2	TRBV20-1	TRBJ2-7	TGCAGTGCTAGACCCGCGGGACTAGCGGGAGAGCAGTACTTC	CSARPAGLAGEQYF
15	NA	NA	TRBV28	TRBJ1-6	TGTGCCAGCAGTTTTAACGCAGGTTATAATTCACCCCTCCACTTT	CASSFNAGYNSPLHF
13	NA	TRBD2	TRBV7-6	TRBJ2-1	TGTGCCAGCAGCGTAGCGGGAGACAATGAGCAGTTCTTC	CASSVAGDNEQFF